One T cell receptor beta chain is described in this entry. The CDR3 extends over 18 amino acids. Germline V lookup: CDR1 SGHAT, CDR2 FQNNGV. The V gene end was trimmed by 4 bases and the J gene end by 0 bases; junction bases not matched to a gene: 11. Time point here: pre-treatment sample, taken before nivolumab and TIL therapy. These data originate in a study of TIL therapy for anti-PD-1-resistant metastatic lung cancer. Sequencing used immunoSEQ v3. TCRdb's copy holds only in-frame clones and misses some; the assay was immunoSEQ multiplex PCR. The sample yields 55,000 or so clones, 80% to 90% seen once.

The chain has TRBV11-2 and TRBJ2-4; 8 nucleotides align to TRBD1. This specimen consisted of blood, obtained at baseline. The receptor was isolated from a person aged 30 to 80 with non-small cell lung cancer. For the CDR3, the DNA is TGTGCCAGCAGCTACGGGACAGGCGTTTCTTTAGCCAAAAACATTCAGTACTTC. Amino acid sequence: CASSYGTGVSLAKNIQYF. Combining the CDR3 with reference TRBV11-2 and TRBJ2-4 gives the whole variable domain EAGVAQSPRYKIIEKRQSVAFWCNPISGHATLYWYQQILGQGPKLLIQFQNNGVVDDSQLPKDRFSAERLKGVDSTLKIQPAKLEDSAVYLCASSYGTGVSLAKNIQYFGAGTRLSVL.